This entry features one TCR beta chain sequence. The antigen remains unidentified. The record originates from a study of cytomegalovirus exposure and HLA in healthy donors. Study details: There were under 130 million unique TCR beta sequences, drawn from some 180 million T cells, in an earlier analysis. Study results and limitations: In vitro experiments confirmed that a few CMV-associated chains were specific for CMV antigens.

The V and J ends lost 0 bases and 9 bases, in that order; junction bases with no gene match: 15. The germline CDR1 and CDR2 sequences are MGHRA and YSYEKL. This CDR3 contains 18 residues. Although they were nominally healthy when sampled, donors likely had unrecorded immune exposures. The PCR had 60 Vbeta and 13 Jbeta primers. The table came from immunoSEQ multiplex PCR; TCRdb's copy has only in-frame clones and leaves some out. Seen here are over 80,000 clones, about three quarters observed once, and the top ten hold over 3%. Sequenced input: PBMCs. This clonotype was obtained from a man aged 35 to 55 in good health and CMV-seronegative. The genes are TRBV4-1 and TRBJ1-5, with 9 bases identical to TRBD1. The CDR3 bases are TGCGCCAGCAGCCAAGAGAAAATGGACAGGGGACCCGTTGGGCCCCAGCATTTT. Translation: CASSQEKMDRGPVGPQHF.